Listed below are T cell receptor beta chains from one sample, sequenced in a study of immune evolution from preneoplasia to lung adenocarcinoma. Libraries were prepared by immunoSEQ multiplex PCR; TCRdb keeps only in-frame clonotypes and omits some of them. The sample shows 9,600 or so clones, around 80% of them seen only once. Sequencing used FFPE lung adenocarcinoma in situ tissue. Every receptor here comes from a person aged 60 to 85 with lung adenocarcinoma. The CDR3 runs from the conserved cysteine through the conserved F or W. The D gene is left open where the match is weak. Size is omitted from some rows. Given values are once, few, many or a class for expanded clones.

>TRBJ2-5|TRBD1|NA|TRBV5-6
TGTGCCAGCAGCAAGGACAGGAAACAAGAGACCCAGTACTTC
CASSKDRKQETQYF
>TRBJ2-2|TRBD1|NA|TRBV19
TGTGCCAGTAGTGGGTACAGGGGAGTCTCCGGGGAGCTGTTTTTT
CASSGYRGVSGELFF
>TRBJ2-5|TRBD1|NA|TRBV4-3
TGCGCCAGCAGCCAAGGACGAGGGACAGGACAAGAGACCCAGTACTTC
CASSQGRGTGQETQYF
>TRBJ2-7|NA|NA|TRBV4-2
TGTGCCAGCAGCCAAGATCACGGCAGGGTGGATGAGCAGTACTTC
CASSQDHGRVDEQYF
>TRBJ1-4|NA|once|TRBV6-6
TGTGCCAGCAGTTCGGGGGCTCGGGGTAATGAAAAACTGTTTTTT
CASSSGARGNEKLFF
>TRBJ1-6|NA|NA|TRBV27
TGTGCCAGCAGTTTATCAGGGAGATCACCCCTCCACTTT
CASSLSGRSPLHF
>TRBJ2-6|NA|NA|TRBV19
TGTGCCAGTAGTATAGAGGGGAGCTCTGGGGCCAACGTCCTGACTTTC
CASSIEGSSGANVLTF
>TRBJ2-7|TRBD2|NA|TRBV18
TGTGCCAGCTCACCGGGACTAGCGGGGGGATCCTACGAGCAGTACTTC
CASSPGLAGGSYEQYF
>TRBJ1-2|NA|NA|TRBV5-6
TGTGCCAGCAGCGGTCTTGGGGGGTCCAACTATGGCTACACCTTC
CASSGLGGSNYGYTF
>TRBJ1-2|NA|once|TRBV2
TGTGCCACCGGAGAGGGAGGCAACTATGGCTACACCTTC
CATGEGGNYGYTF
>TRBJ2-2|NA|NA|TRBV9
TGTGCCAGCAGCGTAGATGGACCCTACACCGGGGAGCTGTTTTTT
CASSVDGPYTGELFF
>TRBJ2-5|NA|NA|TRBV4-1
TGCGCCAGCAGCCAATACAGCGACCAAGAGACCCAGTACTTC
CASSQYSDQETQYF
>TRBJ2-3|NA|once|TRBV5-6
TGTGCCAGCAGTTACCGTCCGGGGAGTTCAGATACGCAGTATTTT
CASSYRPGSSDTQYF
>TRBJ2-2|NA|once|TRBV6-5
TGTGCCAGCAGTTACGGTCGGCGGGACACCGGGGAGCTGTTTTTT
CASSYGRRDTGELFF
>TRBJ2-1|NA|NA|TRBV6-5
TGTGCCAGCAGCCTCGTGCGGGATGGTGAGCAGTTCTTC
CASSLVRDGEQFF
>TRBJ2-5|TRBD2|NA|TRBV15
TGTGCCACCAGCCGCCGACTAGCAGGGGAGACCCAGTACTTC
CATSRRLAGETQYF
>TRBJ1-1|TRBD1|NA|TRBV9
TGTGCCAGCAGCGTAGTCGGACAGGGGAACACTGAAGCTTTCTTT
CASSVVGQGNTEAFF
>TRBJ1-1|NA|NA|TRBV20-1
TGCAGTGCGGTGGAGACTGAAGCTTTCTTT
CSAVETEAFF
>TRBJ2-7|NA|once|TRBV5-5
TGTGCCAGCAGCTTGGGTCCGAGCTCCTACGAGCAGTACTTC
CASSLGPSSYEQYF
>TRBJ2-7|NA|NA|TRBV6-5
TGTGCCAGCAGTTCCCCCGACAGTTACGAGCAGTACTTC
CASSSPDSYEQYF
>TRBJ1-4|NA|few|TRBV4-2
TGTGCCAGCAGCCAACCGGAACGGGGCCTTGGGGAAAAACTGTTTTTT
CASSQPERGLGEKLFF
>TRBJ2-1|TRBD1|NA|TRBV29-1
TGCAGCGTTGAAAGGGACAGGGTGCAGTTCTTC
CSVERDRVQFF
>TRBJ2-1|NA|NA|TRBV12-5
TGTGCTAGTGGTTTGAAAGGGGGACTGTCCTACAATGAGCAGTTCTTC
CASGLKGGLSYNEQFF
>TRBJ1-2|TRBD1|NA|TRBV10-3
TGTGCCATCAGTAACGGGGACAGAAGTTATCTCTACACCTTC
CAISNGDRSYLYTF
>TRBJ2-3|NA|NA|TRBV5-6
TGTGCCAGCAGCAGGGACACCGCCGGTGGAGATACGCAGTATTTT
CASSRDTAGGDTQYF
>TRBJ1-6|NA|few|TRBV7-8
TGTGCCAGCAGCTCACGAACGGGCAGGAGTTCACCCCTCCACTTT
CASSSRTGRSSPLHF
>TRBJ2-5|TRBD1|NA|TRBV25-1
TGTGCCAGCAGTGAATGGGCAGGGGGCGCGGAGACCCAGTACTTC
CASSEWAGGAETQYF
>TRBJ1-1|TRBD1|few|TRBV7-9
TGTGCCAGCAGCTTGGTGGGTCCAGGGGGGAAGAACACTGAAGCTTTCTTT
CASSLVGPGGKNTEAFF
>TRBJ2-5|TRBD1|NA|TRBV18
TGTGCCAGCTCACCATACCTCCAGGACAGGGGGCGAGGGGAGACCCAGTACTTC
CASSPYLQDRGRGETQYF
>TRBJ2-2|TRBD2|once|TRBV4-2
TGTGCCAGCAGCCAAGATCAAGGAGGACTAGCGATTACCGGGGAGCTGTTTTTT
CASSQDQGGLAITGELFF
>TRBJ2-2|NA|NA|TRBV7-3
TGTGCCAGCAGCTTAGGGCGGGGCAAGAGCACCGGGGAGCTGTTTTTT
CASSLGRGKSTGELFF
>TRBJ2-5|NA|NA|TRBV10-2
TGCGCCAGCAGCTCTCCCCAGGGGGGGAGGCGGGAGACCCAGTACTTC
CASSSPQGGRRETQYF
>TRBJ1-4|NA|NA|TRBV2
TGTGCCAGCAGGATACATTCCAGGGAAAAACTGTTTTTT
CASRIHSREKLFF
>TRBJ2-1|TRBD2|NA|TRBV6-5
TGTGCCAGCAGTTCTCCGGACGGGAGGGACAATGAGCAGTTCTTC
CASSSPDGRDNEQFF
>TRBJ2-5|NA|once|TRBV5-4
TGTGCCAGCAGCTTGGATTGGTCGGGGGACCCCCAAGAGACCCAGTACTTC
CASSLDWSGDPQETQYF
>TRBJ2-1|NA|NA|TRBV6-4
TGTGCCAGCAGTGAATCGGGGCGCGGGGAGCAGTTCTTC
CASSESGRGEQFF
>TRBJ2-7|NA|NA|TRBV19
TGTGCCAGTAGTAAAGATCACTACGAGCAGTACTTC
CASSKDHYEQYF
>TRBJ1-1|NA|NA|TRBV7-2
TGTGTCAGCAGCTTAGGGGCAGGCGTCAGGGCTGAAGCTTTCTTT
CVSSLGAGVRAEAFF
>TRBJ2-7|NA|NA|TRBV15
TGTGCCACCAGCAGAGAACCGGGACCCCACGAGCAGTACTTC
CATSREPGPHEQYF
>TRBJ2-5|TRBD2|NA|TRBV7-8
TGTGCCAGCAGCTTACCCGGGGCTAGCGGGGCCTCGCGGGAGACCCAGTACTTC
CASSLPGASGASRETQYF
>TRBJ2-3|TRBD1|NA|TRBV6-1
TGTGCCAATGCGCCGGGACAGGGGCCAGATACGCAGTATTTT
CANAPGQGPDTQYF
>TRBJ1-3|TRBD1|NA|TRBV7-9
TGTGCCAGCAGCTTGGGACAGGCTGGAAACACCATATATTTT
CASSLGQAGNTIYF
>TRBJ1-6|NA|NA|TRBV27
TGTGCCAGCAGGATAACGGGGGATACCGGTTATTCACCCCTCCACTTT
CASRITGDTGYSPLHF
>TRBJ1-2|NA|NA|TRBV5-6
TGTGCCAGCAGCTTGGCTGGAGAGAACTATGGCTACACCTTC
CASSLAGENYGYTF
>TRBJ2-2|NA|NA|TRBV6-1
TGTGCCAGCAGTGAAGCGTGGGTCGCGAACACCGGGGAGCTGTTTTTT
CASSEAWVANTGELFF
>TRBJ2-5|TRBD1|NA|TRBV5-1
TGCGCCAGCAGCTTACAGGGGACGGAGACCCAGTACTTC
CASSLQGTETQYF
>TRBJ2-7|TRBD1|once|TRBV4-1
TGCGCCAGCAGCCAAGGGGGCAGGACAGGATACGAGCAGTACTTC
CASSQGGRTGYEQYF
>TRBJ1-4|NA|few|TRBV15
TGTGCCTCCCTAGAGGGAGGTGGGGCTAATGAAAAACTGTTTTTT
CASLEGGGANEKLFF
>TRBJ2-3|NA|NA|TRBV7-2
TGTGCCAGCAGCTTAGCAGGGGGGCTCACTAGCACAGATACGCAGTATTTT
CASSLAGGLTSTDTQYF
>TRBJ1-5|NA|once|TRBV9
TGTGCCAGCAGCGTAGAGGGCAGCTATCAGCCCCAGCATTTT
CASSVEGSYQPQHF
>TRBJ1-4|NA|NA|TRBV9
TGTGCCAGCAGCTACGATCCAGGATCAACTAATGAAAAACTGTTTTTT
CASSYDPGSTNEKLFF
>TRBJ1-1|NA|NA|TRBV13
TGTGCCAGCAGCCAATCACAGGTGAACACTGAAGCTTTCTTT
CASSQSQVNTEAFF
>TRBJ2-1|NA|NA|TRBV11-2
TGTGCCAGCAGCCGGGACACCAAAAACAATGAGCAGTTCTTC
CASSRDTKNNEQFF
>TRBJ1-4|TRBD1|NA|TRBV7-9
TGTGCCAGCAGCTCCGCTCGGACAGGGGGCAATGAAAAACTGTTTTTT
CASSSARTGGNEKLFF